Shown below are 10 T cell receptor beta chains from a single sample sequenced in a study of blood T cell repertoires in COVID-19. The data were produced by immunoSEQ multiplex PCR, yet TCRdb's version contains in-frame clones alone and is incomplete. Here the sample spans approximately 350,000 clones, roughly 90% being singletons. The specimen was peripheral blood. These receptors came from a woman between 65 and 79 years old with COVID-19, enrolled during active disease.

The CDR3 spells CASSQVYGTGLTGELFF. The DNA of the CDR3 is TGCGCCAGCAGCCAAGTGTACGGGACAGGGTTGACCGGGGAGCTGTTTTTT. The chain links TRBV4-1 to TRBJ2-2, with 9 nucleotides matching TRBD1. There are 17 residues in the CDR3. The V segment lost 1 base and the J segment 5 bases; nucleotides outside the gene matches: 8. Germline V gene lookup returns CDR1 MGHRA and CDR2 YSYEKL.

The V and J genes are TRBV24-1 and TRBJ1-4, with D possibly being TRBD1 (5 bases). The CDR3 has 14 residues. V lost 8 bases and J lost 4, with 13 bases in between. Germline assignment: CDR1 KGHDR and CDR2 SFDVKD. CDR3 sequence: CATTRDSNNEKLFF. The CDR3 bases are TGTGCCACCACTCGGGACTCAAATAATGAAAAACTGTTTTTT.

This chain links TRBV27 with TRBJ2-7; the D gene is possibly TRBD2 (5 bases). The CDR3 is 14 residues long. CDR1 is MNHEY and CDR2 is SMNVEV in the germline V gene (reference sequence). V dropped 2 bases and J dropped 4 bases, with 12 bases sitting between them. As DNA, the CDR3 is TGTGCCAGCAGTTTAAGCCGGACTGCGTACGAGCAGTACTTC. This gives the protein CASSLSRTAYEQYF.

The chain carries TRBV19 and TRBJ2-5; 14 nucleotides agree with TRBD2. The germline V gene has CDR1 LNHDA and CDR2 SQIVND (reference sequence). This CDR3 spans 16 amino acids. Trimming removed 1 base from V and 5 bases from J; junction bases left unmatched: 3. CDR3 amino acids: CASSIGLAGGRETQYF. Written as DNA, the CDR3 is TGTGCCAGTAGTATAGGACTAGCGGGGGGGCGGGAGACCCAGTACTTC.

The V gene is TRBV7-9, the J gene TRBJ2-1; 8 positions match TRBD2. V was pared by 1 base and J by 0 bases, with 5 bases of the junction left unmatched. The CDR3 runs 17 residues. Germline CDR1 is SEHNR and CDR2 is FQNEAQ (reference sequence). Here the CDR3 reads CASSLVRGGSSYNEQFF. CDR3 in DNA: TGTGCCAGCAGCTTAGTACGGGGGGGTAGCTCCTACAATGAGCAGTTCTTC.

The chain recombines TRBV24-1 with TRBJ2-2; TRBD2 is a possible D gene (6 bases). The germline gives CDR1 KGHDR, CDR2 SFDVKD. V was pared by 3 bases and J by 1 base, with 11 bases between. The CDR3 covers 16 residues. Here the CDR3 DNA reads TGTGCCACCAGTGATAACCCAGCGGGGAACACCGGGGAGCTGTTTTTT. Encoded protein: CATSDNPAGNTGELFF.

The chain has TRBV29-1 and TRBJ1-2; 10 bases are shared with TRBD1. Trimming cost V 3 bases and J 4 bases; bases outside gene matches: 5. The CDR3 totals 14 residues. CDR1 is SQVTM and CDR2 is ANQGSEA in the germline V gene. In DNA, the CDR3 is TGCAGCGTTGAGGGACAGGGGCCTTCCTATGGCTACACCTTC. Translated, it gives CSVEGQGPSYGYTF. The variable domain in full, with the rest retrieved from reference TRBV29-1 and TRBJ1-2, is SAVISQKPSRDICQRGTSLTIQCQVDSQVTMMFWYRQQPGQSLTLIATANQGSEATYESGFVIDKFPISRPNLTFSTLTVSNMSPEDSSIYLCSVEGQGPSYGYTFGSGTRLTVV.

Only a few counts were recorded for this clone. V is TRBV27 and J is TRBJ1-6; 7 nucleotides agree with TRBD1. This CDR3 region has 17 residues. The germline V gene encodes CDR1 MNHEY and CDR2 SMNVEV (reference sequence). Trimming took 6 bases from V and 9 from J; bases not matched to a gene: 17. CDR3 amino acids: CASRQAPGQRLGSPLHF. CDR3 DNA sequence: TGTGCCAGCAGGCAAGCACCGGGACAGAGATTGGGTTCACCCCTCCACTTT.

The V gene is TRBV19, the J gene TRBJ2-3, with D perhaps matching TRBD2 (5 bases). Trimming removed 6 bases at V and 0 bases at J, with 13 bases between. CDR3 size: 15 residues. CDR1 and CDR2 (germline): LNHDA, SQIVND (reference sequence). The CDR3 nucleotides are TGTGCCAGTAGATCAGGACTGATAAGCACAGATACGCAGTATTTT. Translation gives CASRSGLISTDTQYF.

This chain connects TRBV2 to TRBJ1-2; D is unresolved. The length of the CDR3 is 14 residues. Trimming took off 2 bases at V and 3 bases at J, with 10 bases between the two ends. Germline V lookup: CDR1 SNHLY, CDR2 FYNNEI. This CDR3 reads CASSEREWDYGYTF. Written as DNA, the CDR3 is TGTGCCAGCAGTGAACGGGAATGGGACTATGGCTACACCTTC.